Each of the 26 T cell receptor beta chains below was sequenced from the same sample in a study of identical twins. TCRdb reprocessed the 5' RACE reads with MiXCR, giving one entry per CDR3 protein. The repertoire consists of under 800,000 distinct CDR3 sequences, with 20% to 25% occurring once and the leading ten covering 4.3%. This sample also appeared in a second study, on T cells expressing NK-cell markers.

Sequenced material: PBMCs. The receptors were gathered from a woman aged 18-30 years in good health.

This sequence joins TRBV20-1 and TRBJ1-6; the D gene is possibly TRBD1 (6 bases). The CDR3 spans 15 residues. Germline values: CDR1 DFQATT, CDR2 SNEGSKA (reference sequence). V lost 3 bases and J 7 bases, leaving 16 bases between the germline ends. CDR3 coding DNA: TGCAGTGCTAGGTCGGGGGGCGTCGACAATTCACCCCTCCACTTT. Protein: CSARSGGVDNSPLHF.

This clonotype was counted many times. The chain links TRBV27 to TRBJ1-5, with D perhaps matching TRBD1 (5 bases). Trimming took off 5 bases at V and 4 bases at J, with 9 bases between the two ends. Germline CDR1 is MNHEY and CDR2 is SMNVEV (reference sequence). The CDR3 runs 13 residues. The CDR3 coding sequence is TGTGCCAGCAGTCGCGGGGGGAATCAGCCCCAGCATTTT. Amino acids: CASSRGGNQPQHF.

The chain's CDR3 is CASSFPGSGGASEQFF. The CDR3 DNA reads as TGTGCCAGCAGCTTCCCTGGTAGCGGGGGGGCGAGTGAGCAGTTCTTC. The chain uses TRBV5-6 and TRBJ2-1, with 11 bases identical to TRBD2. The V segment lost 2 bases and the J segment 9 bases; nucleotides outside the gene matches: 10. Germline CDR1 is SGHDT and CDR2 is YYEEEE. This CDR3 comprises 16 residues.

In this sample, this clonotype turned up a few times. The V call is TRBV7-9, the J call TRBJ2-1; TRBD2 aligns across 8 bases. V shed 3 bases and J 10 bases; nucleotides not matched to a gene: 5. Germline V gene sequence: CDR1 SEHNR, CDR2 FQNEAQ (reference sequence). The CDR3 contains 13 residues. The CDR3 spells CASSFTAGAEQFF. The CDR3 DNA reads TGTGCCAGCAGCTTCACAGCGGGAGCAGAGCAGTTCTTC. Together with reference TRBV7-9 and TRBJ2-1, the CDR3 gives the full variable domain: DTGVSQNPRHKITKRGQNVTFRCDPISEHNRLYWYRQTLGQGPEFLTYFQNEAQLEKSRLLSDRFSAERPKGSFSTLEIQRTEQGDSAMYLCASSFTAGAEQFFGPGTRLTVL.

The chain uses TRBV5-1 and TRBJ2-4; TRBD2 might be the D (5 bases). This CDR3 spans 17 amino acids. The germline CDR1 and CDR2 sequences are SGHRS and YFSETQ. The germline V and J ends were trimmed by 4 bases and 0 bases, with 17 bases remaining between them. CDR3 sequence (DNA): TGCGCCAGCAGCACCAGCGACGGAGGACTAGCCAAAAACATTCAGTACTTC. This codes for CASSTSDGGLAKNIQYF.

This clonotype was seen a few times. The chain uses TRBV29-1 and TRBJ2-2; TRBD1 might be the D (6 bases). Germline lookup yields CDR1 SQVTM and CDR2 ANQGSEA. The ends were cut back, 4 bases at V and 1 base at J, with 10 bases in the middle. The CDR3 consists of 14 residues. The CDR3 coding sequence is TGCAGCGTTGGCAGGGGACGGAACACCGGGGAGCTGTTTTTT. This translates into CSVGRGRNTGELFF.

This clonotype was observed once. The rearrangement uses TRBV7-3 and TRBJ2-1, with 10 bases that match TRBD2. The CDR3 contains 18 residues. CDR1 and CDR2 (germline): SGHTA, FQGTGA. The V segment lost 8 bases and the J segment 2 bases; nucleotides outside the gene matches: 15. The CDR3 here is CASGLSGGAPKTYNEQFF. The DNA of the CDR3 is TGTGCCAGCGGACTGAGCGGGGGGGCCCCTAAAACCTACAATGAGCAGTTCTTC.

This clonotype has a handful of counts. The rearrangement joins TRBV5-1 to TRBJ2-3, with 9 bases matching TRBD1. The CDR3 spans 14 residues. With V trimmed by 5 bases and J by 6 bases, 7 bases remained unmatched. Per germline, CDR1 SGHRS and CDR2 YFSETQ. The CDR3 region is CASSAGQGFDTQYF. The CDR3 region has the DNA TGCGCCAGCAGTGCGGGACAGGGTTTTGATACGCAGTATTTT.

This clonotype has a count of ten or more. The genes are TRBV12-3 or TRBV12-4 and TRBJ1-2; 9 nucleotides align to TRBD1. This CDR3 region has 15 residues. V was pared by 5 bases and J by 3 bases, with 7 bases of the junction left unmatched. CDR3 residues: CASSRNRGQDYGYTF. CDR3 nucleotide sequence: TGTGCCAGCAGTCGCAACAGGGGGCAGGACTATGGCTACACCTTC.

This chain connects TRBV20-1 to TRBJ1-1, with 9 nucleotides matching TRBD1. The CDR3 is 18 amino acids. Germline CDR1 reads DFQATT; CDR2 reads SNEGSKA (reference sequence). The V and J ends lost 0 bases and 4 bases, in that order; junction bases with no gene match: 15. CDR3 protein: CSARDLRTGATFSTEAFF. CDR3 in DNA: TGCAGTGCTAGAGATCTGAGGACAGGGGCCACGTTTAGCACTGAAGCTTTCTTT.

This clonotype was counted a few times. V usage is TRBV12-3 or TRBV12-4 and J usage is TRBJ2-7; 8 bases are a match to TRBD2. The junction had 8 bases not matched to a gene; V was cut back by 3 bases and J by 7 bases. The CDR3 is 14 amino acids. This CDR3 reads CASSFRTSFGEQYF. The CDR3 bases are TGTGCCAGCAGTTTCCGGACTAGCTTCGGGGAGCAGTACTTC.

This clonotype was seen a few times. V and J are TRBV12-3 or TRBV12-4 and TRBJ2-6; D gene ambiguous. V was cut by 5 bases and J by 3 bases, with 11 bases left in between. There are 15 residues in the CDR3. The CDR3 loop reads CASSPTPGGANVLTF. CDR3 nucleotides: TGTGCCAGCAGTCCAACCCCGGGTGGGGCCAACGTCCTGACTTTC.

This chain joins TRBV9 and TRBJ1-2; D not resolved. The ends were cut back, 0 bases at V and 8 bases at J, with 11 bases in the middle. Germline CDR1 is SGDLS and CDR2 is YYNGEE. The length of the CDR3 is 13 residues. CDR3 coding DNA: TGTGCCAGCAGCGTAGCCCAGTCCGGGGGCTACACCTTC. Protein sequence: CASSVAQSGGYTF.

The sample holds a few counts of this clonotype. This chain uses TRBV20-1 with TRBJ2-1; D perhaps matches TRBD2 (5 bases). CDR1 and CDR2 (germline): DFQATT, SNEGSKA (reference sequence). V was shortened by 5 bases and J by 0 bases, with 11 bases between the two germline ends. This CDR3 is built from 14 residues. CDR3 DNA sequence: TGCAGTGCTTGGCGGGTTCCCTCCTACAATGAGCAGTTCTTC. Translating gives CSAWRVPSYNEQFF.

The chain carries TRBV20-1 and TRBJ2-5; 11 bases line up with TRBD2. The germline gives CDR1 DFQATT, CDR2 SNEGSKA (reference sequence). V was clipped by 1 base and J by 1 base; unmatched bases: 5. This CDR3 comprises 16 residues. CDR3 sequence: CSARGGGLAAQETQYF. The CDR3 DNA sequence: TGCAGTGCTAGAGGGGGGGGACTAGCGGCCCAAGAGACCCAGTACTTC.

This clonotype showed up just a few times. The CDR3: CSAIPGPRETQYF. The CDR3 DNA sequence: TGCAGTGCTATACCGGGACCCAGGGAGACCCAGTACTTC. The V call is TRBV20-1, the J call TRBJ2-5; D is possibly TRBD1 or TRBD2 (5 bases each). V lost 4 bases and J 5 bases, leaving 14 bases between the germline ends. The CDR3 contains 13 residues. The germline V gene encodes CDR1 DFQATT and CDR2 SNEGSKA (reference sequence).

This clonotype turned up a few times. This chain uses TRBV5-5 with TRBJ1-1; D gene unclear. Deletions cut 0 bases from V and 0 bases from J, with 6 bases between. The V gene's germline CDR1 is SGHKS and CDR2 YYEKEE (reference sequence). The CDR3 is made up of 14 amino acids. CDR3 bases: TGTGCCAGCAGCTTGGACGCCATGAACACTGAAGCTTTCTTT. Its translation is CASSLDAMNTEAFF.

This clonotype was detected only a few times. CDR3 loop: CASFRRAGFSTDTQYF. The CDR3, as DNA: TGTGCCAGCTTCCGTCGGGCGGGATTTAGCACAGATACGCAGTATTTT. J is TRBJ2-3 and V is TRBV5-6, with a tentative D call TRBD2 (6 bases). This CDR3 is built from 16 residues. CDR1 and CDR2 from the germline V gene are SGHDT and YYEEEE. The V end was cut by 7 bases, the J end by 0 bases, with 18 bases between.

This clonotype has just one count. The rearrangement joins TRBV4-2 to TRBJ2-1; D is ambiguous. The V end was cut by 0 bases, the J end by 8 bases, with 23 bases between. There are 18 residues in the CDR3. The germline V gene has CDR1 LGHNA and CDR2 YNFKEQ. CDR3 loop: CASSQDLRSRTQNDEQFF. The CDR3 DNA follows: TGTGCCAGCAGCCAAGATCTGCGATCTAGGACCCAAAACGATGAGCAGTTCTTC.

This chain connects TRBV12-3 or TRBV12-4 to TRBJ2-2; TRBD2 is a possible D gene (5 bases). The CDR3 sequence is 14 residues long. Deletions cut 3 bases from V and 4 bases from J, with 9 bases between. CDR3 nucleotides: TGTGCCAGCAGTTTTGCACGGGGCACCGGGGAGCTGTTTTTT. Translation: CASSFARGTGELFF.

This clonotype was recorded once. The rearrangement joins TRBV9 to TRBJ1-2; D perhaps matches TRBD1 (5 bases). V dropped 3 bases and J dropped 7 bases, with 16 bases sitting between them. CDR3 size: 14 residues. The germline V gene encodes CDR1 SGDLS and CDR2 YYNGEE. The CDR3 sequence: CASSASGALGGYTF. In DNA, the CDR3 is TGTGCCAGCAGCGCATCTGGGGCGTTAGGTGGCTACACCTTC.

The rearrangement joins TRBV10-3 to TRBJ2-5; no firm D call. This CDR3 spans 12 amino acids. CDR1 ENHRY and CDR2 SYGVKD come from the germline V gene. The V gene lost 1 base and the J gene lost 5 bases, with 5 bases spanning the gap. CDR3 DNA sequence: TGTGCCATCAGTGAGTTCGCGGAGACCCAGTACTTC. It yields the protein CAISEFAETQYF.

The rearrangement joins TRBV30 to TRBJ1-1; 7 nucleotides align to TRBD1. The CDR3 extends over 14 amino acids. Germline loops: CDR1 GTSNPN, CDR2 SVGIG (reference sequence). Trimming took 6 bases from V and 0 from J; bases not matched to a gene: 7. In DNA form, the CDR3 reads TGTGCCTGCTCTCTACAGGGGATGAACACTGAAGCTTTCTTT. Translation: CACSLQGMNTEAFF.

This clonotype was counted only a few times. The rearrangement joins TRBV20-1 to TRBJ2-1; the D gene is possibly TRBD1 (5 bases). The CDR3 spans 13 residues. Germline CDR1 and CDR2: DFQATT and SNEGSKA (reference sequence). V was pared by 4 bases and J by 7 bases, with 14 bases between. This CDR3 is CSATPRAGNEQFF. In nucleotides, the CDR3 is TGCAGTGCTACACCCAGGGCAGGGAATGAGCAGTTCTTC.

This chain uses TRBV27 with TRBJ2-3; D uncertain. In germline, CDR1 is MNHEY, CDR2 SMNVEV (reference sequence). The V and J ends lost 5 bases and 0 bases respectively, with 18 bases between them. The CDR3 is 17 amino acids. The CDR3 nucleotides are TGTGCCAGCAGTCTCTTGGGTCGCGTGTCTAGCACAGATACGCAGTATTTT. It is translated as CASSLLGRVSSTDTQYF.

This clonotype has more than one count but fewer than ten. The chain links TRBV6-1 to TRBJ2-5; TRBD1 is a possible D gene (6 bases). The CDR3 has 18 amino acids. Trimming pared 6 bases from V and 2 bases from J, leaving 25 bases between. Per the germline V gene, CDR1 is MNHNS and CDR2 is SASEGT. Written as DNA, the CDR3 is TGTGCCAGCAGCCGAACATTTTACAGGGAAGGTTGGCAAGAGACCCAGTACTTC. Encoded protein: CASSRTFYREGWQETQYF.